The rows below give T cell receptor beta chains drawn from one sample of a study of T cell repertoires in cytomegalovirus infection. TCRdb reprocessed the reads with MiXCR, giving one entry per CDR3 protein. The sample holds about 300,000 distinct CDR3 sequences; around 9.6% are singletons and the top ten take approximately 2.3%. What was sequenced was PBMCs. Every receptor here comes from a human donor in good health (CMV status not recorded). Some clones in this sample may be carry-over from other donors' samples. The CDR3 runs from the conserved cysteine through the conserved F or W. A D gene is named only where the DNA matches it firmly. Part of the rows lack a size; the others show once, few, many or a class for expanded clones.

clone size	D gene	V gene	J gene	CDR3 DNA	CDR3 protein
NA	NA	TRBV7-9	TRBJ1-2	TGTGCCCAGGAGGAATGGAGCTATGGCTACACCTTC	CAQEEWSYGYTF
many	TRBD1	TRBV5-1	TRBJ1-2	TGCGCCAGCAGCAAAGACAGGGCTACGGATGGCTACACCTTC	CASSKDRATDGYTF
NA	TRBD1	TRBV6-5	TRBJ2-2	TGTGCCAGCAGCCGGTCACAGGGGGCTGGCACCGGGGAGCTGTTTTTT	CASSRSQGAGTGELFF
many	TRBD2	TRBV29-1	TRBJ2-7	TGCAGCGTGGATAGCGGGGGGGCCAGGGAGCAGTACTTC	CSVDSGGAREQYF
many	TRBD2	TRBV28	TRBJ2-1	TGTGCCACCCGGCGGGGGACCCACAATGAGCAGTTCTTC	CATRRGTHNEQFF
many	NA	TRBV28	TRBJ1-5	TGTGCCAGCAGTTTTCCAGGAGCTAGCAATCAGCCCCAGCATTTT	CASSFPGASNQPQHF
many	TRBD1	TRBV3-1	TRBJ1-5	TGTGCCAGCAGCCATTCCGGGACAGGGGTCCCCAGGCAGCCCCAGCATTTT	CASSHSGTGVPRQPQHF
NA	NA	TRBV20-1	TRBJ1-1	TGCAGTGTTTTGGATGACAGAAACACTGAAGCTTTCTTT	CSVLDDRNTEAFF
many	TRBD1	TRBV7-2	TRBJ1-4	TGTGCCAGCAGCCGGGACAGGGGTGAAAAACTGTTTTTT	CASSRDRGEKLFF
few	NA	TRBV7-3	TRBJ2-3	TGTGCCAGCAGCTTACCCCCTGGAGATACGCAGTATTTT	CASSLPPGDTQYF
NA	NA	TRBV15	TRBJ2-1	TGTGCCACCAGCGGTAGCCCGGGTAAAATTTACGATGAGCAGTTCTTC	CATSGSPGKIYDEQFF
NA	TRBD1	TRBV12-3/TRBV12-4	TRBJ1-5	TGTGCCAGCACCATGGGGGCAGGGGGCTGGGGCAATCAGCCCCAGCATTTT	CASTMGAGGWGNQPQHF
NA	NA	TRBV28	TRBJ1-2	TGTGCCAGCCTTGTGGACGGCTATGGCTACACCTTC	CASLVDGYGYTF
NA	TRBD1	TRBV29-1	TRBJ1-5	TGCAGCGAAAGACAGGGTACGAATCAGCCCCAGCATTTT	CSERQGTNQPQHF
many	NA	TRBV7-9	TRBJ2-5	TGTGCCAGCAGCACTTGGAGAGACCAAGAGACCCAGTACTTC	CASSTWRDQETQYF
few	TRBD1	TRBV6-2/TRBV6-3	TRBJ1-6	TGTGCCAGCAGTTACTCCGGGACAGGGGCTCTGAATTCACCCCTCCACTTT	CASSYSGTGALNSPLHF
many	TRBD2	TRBV6-6	TRBJ2-1	TGTGCCAGCAGTTACCTTAGCGGGACTTACAATGAGCAGTTCTTC	CASSYLSGTYNEQFF
many	NA	TRBV7-9	TRBJ2-1	TGTGCCAGCAGCTTCACGGCGGGGGCTGGCTCCTACAATGAGCAGTTCTTC	CASSFTAGAGSYNEQFF
NA	TRBD1	TRBV2	TRBJ1-1	TGTGCCGGGGACAGGGGATTGAGCACTGAAGCTTTCTTT	CAGDRGLSTEAFF
few	NA	TRBV15	TRBJ1-4	TGTGCCACCAGCAGAGATTCCAGGGTCAGGGCGACTAATGAAAAACTGTTTTTT	CATSRDSRVRATNEKLFF
few	TRBD1	TRBV19	TRBJ1-1	TGTGCCAGTAGTATAGGGGCAGGGGGTCGACCCCGTGAAGCTTTCTTT	CASSIGAGGRPREAFF
few	NA	TRBV7-9	TRBJ2-2	TGTGCCAGCAGCTGGGCCATCACCGGGGAGCTGTTTTTT	CASSWAITGELFF
NA	NA	TRBV20-1	TRBJ1-3	TGCAGTGCGATGGGAGTGTCTGGAAACACCATATATTTT	CSAMGVSGNTIYF
many	NA	TRBV7-2	TRBJ1-3	TGTGCCAGCAGCTTGATGAGCTCTGGAAACACCATATATTTT	CASSLMSSGNTIYF
NA	NA	TRBV6-2/TRBV6-3	TRBJ2-1	TGTGCCAGCAGGAGACCAACCTGGACTACCGAGCAGTTCTTC	CASRRPTWTTEQFF
many	NA	TRBV29-1	TRBJ2-5	TGCAGCGTTGTCCCTGCCGGCAGGGGCGAGACCCAGTACTTC	CSVVPAGRGETQYF
many	TRBD1	TRBV6-6	TRBJ1-2	TGTGCCAGCAGTCCGGGACAGCTAAAGTCTGGCTACACCTTC	CASSPGQLKSGYTF
NA	NA	TRBV7-9	TRBJ1-1	TGTGCCAGCAGCTTAGTAGGATCGGGCGGGGGCACTGAAGCTTTCTTT	CASSLVGSGGGTEAFF
many	TRBD2	TRBV5-5	TRBJ2-1	TGTGCCAGCACCCCCAGAATAGCGGGCGAGCAGTTCTTC	CASTPRIAGEQFF
many	TRBD1	TRBV7-9	TRBJ1-1	TGTGCCAGCAGCGCGACGGGGACAGGACACACTGAAGCTTTCTTT	CASSATGTGHTEAFF
many	TRBD2	TRBV6-2/TRBV6-3	TRBJ2-1	TGTGCCAGCAGTTACTCGGGACTAGCGGGTCTTGAGCAGTTCTTC	CASSYSGLAGLEQFF
NA	NA	TRBV20-1	TRBJ2-1	TGCAGTGCTAGAGATCCCTACAATGAGCAGTTCTTC	CSARDPYNEQFF
many	NA	TRBV25-1	TRBJ1-4	TGTGCCAGCAGTGAATATATACCCGCCAACAGGGCACGGGAAAAACTGTTTTTT	CASSEYIPANRAREKLFF
many	NA	TRBV7-2	TRBJ1-2	TGTGCCAGCAGCCCCGAGGGGGGACTGCGCTATGGCTACACCTTC	CASSPEGGLRYGYTF
NA	NA	TRBV19	TRBJ1-5	TGTGCCAGTAGTCCTCTAAATGGATATAGCAATCAGCCCCAGCATTTT	CASSPLNGYSNQPQHF
many	TRBD2	TRBV18	TRBJ2-3	TGTGCCAGCTCACCCCTCCGGACTAGCGGGGGTACCACAGATACGCAGTATTTT	CASSPLRTSGGTTDTQYF
few	NA	TRBV10-2	TRBJ1-1	TGCGCCAGCAGTGAGTCGGGCGGCCTAGAATACTTT	CASSESGGLEYF
many	NA	TRBV28	TRBJ2-1	TGTGCCAGCAGTGCCAATTTGGGGAGCTCCTACAATGAGCAGTTCTTC	CASSANLGSSYNEQFF
many	TRBD1	TRBV29-1	TRBJ1-1	TGCAGCGGGACAGGGGTGACTGAAGCTTTCTTT	CSGTGVTEAFF
many	NA	TRBV29-1	TRBJ2-1	TGCAGCGTTGAAGTGATGCGGCAGGAGCAGTTCTTC	CSVEVMRQEQFF
few	NA	TRBV7-3	TRBJ2-1	TGTGCCAGCAGCTTAACGATTAAGGATGAGCAGTTCTTC	CASSLTIKDEQFF
many	NA	TRBV28	TRBJ1-2	TGTGCCAGCAGTCCCTGGCAAGCTAACTATGGCTACACCTTC	CASSPWQANYGYTF
many	TRBD2	TRBV7-2	TRBJ2-1	TGTGCCAGCAGCTTGGCGGGGGTTTACAATGAGCAGTTCTTC	CASSLAGVYNEQFF
few	NA	TRBV2	TRBJ2-3	TGTGCCAGCACCCGAGGACAGCGGGGCGGCACAGATACGCAGTATTTT	CASTRGQRGGTDTQYF
few	NA	TRBV28	TRBJ1-2	TGTGCCAGCAGTTCCTCTATAGGTCAGGGGACCTATGGCTACACCTTC	CASSSSIGQGTYGYTF
many	NA	TRBV28	TRBJ1-1	TGTGCCAGCAGGATATCGGGGCAGGGTCGAACTGAAGCTTTCTTT	CASRISGQGRTEAFF
many	NA	TRBV20-1	TRBJ1-2	TGCAGTGCCGACGGCGACAGGTCTAACTATGGCTACACCTTC	CSADGDRSNYGYTF
many	TRBD1	TRBV7-2	TRBJ2-5	TGTGCCAGCAGCTTAGCAGGGACAGGTCCCCAGACCCAGTACTTC	CASSLAGTGPQTQYF
many	NA	TRBV20-1	TRBJ1-1	TGCAGTGCTAGAAGGGTTCCGAACACTGAAGCTTTCTTT	CSARRVPNTEAFF
NA	NA	TRBV2	TRBJ1-2	TGTGCCAGCAGTGACCCAGGCAACTATGGCTACACCTTC	CASSDPGNYGYTF
many	TRBD1	TRBV28	TRBJ2-3	TGTGCCAGCAGCCGGGACAGGGGCACGGAAGATACGCAGTATTTT	CASSRDRGTEDTQYF
NA	NA	TRBV2	TRBJ1-1	TGTGCCGGCAGTGTCCACCCGGCGGGAGCTGAAGCTTTCTTT	CAGSVHPAGAEAFF
NA	TRBD2	TRBV13	TRBJ2-1	TGTGCCAGCTCTCCTAGCGGGGGGGCCATTGAGCAGTTCTTC	CASSPSGGAIEQFF
many	TRBD1	TRBV29-1	TRBJ1-2	TGCAGCGTCACGGACAGGGGGGATTATGGCTACACCTTC	CSVTDRGDYGYTF